This T cell receptor (beta chain) was recorded in a study of blood T cell repertoires in COVID-19. For the study at large: COVID-19 samples from acute and convalescent phases originated in the United States, Italy and Spain. The cDNA or gDNA used as material had been derived from T cells, B-cell-depleted T cells, or PBMCs.

Original handling: Estimation of nucleated cell counts relied on the amplification of reference gene primers. The table came from immunoSEQ multiplex PCR; TCRdb's copy has only in-frame clones and leaves some out. The D gene and trimming were derived from the DNA, and the V and J assignments and clone size from that table. Among 180,000 or so clones listed, 80% to 90% were seen once. This CDR3 comprises 15 residues. Trimming shortened V by 4 bases and J by 0 bases, and 11 bases separated the two germline ends. CDR1 is SGDLS, CDR2 YYNGEE, per germline. This clone was detected only once. The sequence was collected from a man in his fifties or sixties with acute or convalescent COVID-19. The sample taken for sequencing was peripheral blood. The chain has TRBV9 and TRBJ1-3; no definite D call. Written as DNA, the CDR3 is TGTGCCAGCAGCCCCCTATCTTTCTCTGGAAACACCATATATTTT. It codes for CASSPLSFSGNTIYF.